This is a list of T cell receptor beta chains from one sample in a study of CD8 T cells in ankylosing spondylitis. TCRdb reanalysed the 5' RACE reads using MiXCR and keeps one entry per CDR3 protein. Found here are roughly 670,000 distinct CDR3 sequences, under 20% of them singletons; the top ten hold 19%. The sequenced sample consisted of blood, either unsorted or a sorted T cell fraction (not recorded which). These receptors were taken from a male donor with ankylosing spondylitis. The CDR3 runs from the conserved cysteine through the conserved F or W. Each record gives: clone size, D gene, J gene, V gene, CDR3 protein, CDR3 DNA. The D gene is left open where the match is weak. Not all rows give a size; the values are once, few, many and, for expanded clones, a class.

size: NA; D: NA; J: TRBJ2-5; V: TRBV3-1; CDR3: CACSHRTGAGETQYF; DNA: TGTGCCTGCAGCCACCGTACGGGGGCCGGAGAGACCCAGTACTTC
size: NA; D: TRBD1; J: TRBJ1-5; V: TRBV20-1; CDR3: CSAVDRGFSNQPQHF; DNA: TGCAGTGCCGTCGACAGGGGGTTTAGCAATCAGCCCCAGCATTTT
size: NA; D: NA; J: TRBJ1-4; V: TRBV4-3; CDR3: CASSQDGGGSTNEKLFF; DNA: TGCGCCAGCAGCCAAGATGGAGGGGGATCAACTAATGAAAAACTGTTTTTT
size: once; D: NA; J: TRBJ1-1; V: TRBV7-9; CDR3: CASSYRGSEAFF; DNA: TGTGCCAGCAGCTATAGGGGGAGTGAAGCTTTCTTT
size: NA; D: NA; J: TRBJ2-1; V: TRBV21-1; CDR3: CASGHGGSEQFF; DNA: TGTGCCAGCGGACACGGTGGAAGTGAGCAGTTCTTC
size: many; D: NA; J: TRBJ2-1; V: TRBV29-1; CDR3: CSVPEGGFNEQFF; DNA: TGCAGCGTCCCCGAGGGCGGATTCAATGAGCAGTTCTTC
size: NA; D: NA; J: TRBJ1-1; V: TRBV3-1; CDR3: CASSQDRAGANTEAFF; DNA: TGTGCCAGCAGCCAAGATCGTGCGGGGGCGAACACTGAAGCTTTCTTT
size: many; D: NA; J: TRBJ1-1; V: TRBV20-1; CDR3: CSARRTAEAFF; DNA: TGCAGTGCTAGAAGGACAGCTGAAGCTTTCTTT
size: once; D: TRBD1; J: TRBJ2-2; V: TRBV6-1; CDR3: CASSEETGLGELFF; DNA: TGTGCCAGCAGTGAAGAGACAGGGTTGGGGGAGCTGTTTTTT
size: few; D: NA; J: TRBJ2-7; V: TRBV29-1; CDR3: CSVVPRSSYEQYF; DNA: TGCAGCGTTGTTCCCAGGTCGTCCTACGAGCAGTACTTC
size: many; D: NA; J: TRBJ2-7; V: TRBV4-1; CDR3: CASSQIGRARYEQYF; DNA: TGCGCCAGCAGCCAAATAGGCCGGGCACGGTACGAGCAGTACTTC
size: few; D: NA; J: TRBJ1-5; V: TRBV4-2; CDR3: CASSQGVSQPQHF; DNA: TGTGCCAGCAGCCAAGGAGTCTCTCAGCCCCAGCATTTT
size: few; D: NA; J: TRBJ2-5; V: TRBV9; CDR3: CASSQLGTQEKETQYF; DNA: TGTGCCAGCAGCCAGCTCGGGACCCAGGAAAAAGAGACCCAGTACTTC
size: few; D: NA; J: TRBJ2-1; V: TRBV7-9; CDR3: CASSRFLAPSSYNEQFF; DNA: TGTGCCAGCAGCCGGTTTCTAGCGCCTAGCTCCTACAATGAGCAGTTCTTC
size: many; D: TRBD1; J: TRBJ2-1; V: TRBV12-3/TRBV12-4; CDR3: CASSFQDRAYNEQFF; DNA: TGTGCCAGCAGTTTCCAGGACAGGGCGTACAATGAGCAGTTCTTC
size: NA; D: NA; J: TRBJ2-3; V: TRBV6-8; CDR3: CASTPPGDTDTQYF; DNA: TGTGCCAGCACCCCACCCGGGGACACAGATACGCAGTATTTT
size: NA; D: NA; J: TRBJ2-2; V: TRBV11-2; CDR3: CASKKLDTGELFF; DNA: TGTGCCAGCAAAAAATTGGACACCGGGGAGCTGTTTTTT
size: NA; D: TRBD2; J: TRBJ2-1; V: TRBV29-1; CDR3: CSVVAGGPNEQFF; DNA: TGCAGCGTGGTGGCGGGAGGGCCAAATGAGCAGTTCTTC
size: few; D: TRBD1; J: TRBJ1-5; V: TRBV27; CDR3: CASGDSISNQPQHF; DNA: TGTGCCAGCGGGGACAGTATTAGCAATCAGCCCCAGCATTTT
size: few; D: TRBD2; J: TRBJ2-3; V: TRBV7-2; CDR3: CASSLSSGRASDTQYF; DNA: TGTGCCAGCAGCTTAAGTAGCGGGAGGGCATCGGATACGCAGTATTTT
size: NA; D: TRBD1; J: TRBJ2-7; V: TRBV6-2/TRBV6-3; CDR3: CASSRGTGGHEQYF; DNA: TGTGCCAGCAGCCGAGGGACAGGGGGACACGAGCAGTACTTC
size: NA; D: TRBD1; J: TRBJ1-4; V: TRBV5-8; CDR3: CASSLAWTGGEKLFF; DNA: TGTGCCAGCAGCTTGGCCTGGACAGGGGGAGAAAAACTGTTTTTT
size: NA; D: NA; J: TRBJ1-3; V: TRBV25-1; CDR3: CASRTVSGNTIYF; DNA: TGTGCCAGCCGGACAGTCTCTGGAAACACCATATATTTT
size: few; D: TRBD2; J: TRBJ2-5; V: TRBV4-2; CDR3: CASSQNYGLAGGGRETQYF; DNA: TGTGCCAGCAGCCAAAATTACGGACTAGCGGGAGGGGGCAGGGAGACCCAGTACTTC
size: once; D: TRBD1; J: TRBJ1-1; V: TRBV18; CDR3: CASSLPTGRADTEAFF; DNA: TGTGCCAGCTCACTACCGACAGGGAGGGCGGACACTGAAGCTTTCTTT
size: NA; D: NA; J: TRBJ1-3; V: TRBV3-1; CDR3: CASSQDLSSGNTIYF; DNA: TGTGCCAGCAGCCAAGATCTGAGCTCTGGAAACACCATATATTTT
size: once; D: NA; J: TRBJ2-2; V: TRBV4-3; CDR3: CASSHNQGTGELFF; DNA: TGCGCCAGCAGCCATAATCAGGGCACCGGGGAGCTGTTTTTT
size: few; D: TRBD1; J: TRBJ2-7; V: TRBV12-3/TRBV12-4; CDR3: CASSVPGQSYEQYF; DNA: TGTGCCAGCAGTGTACCGGGACAGAGCTACGAGCAGTACTTC
size: NA; D: NA; J: TRBJ2-7; V: TRBV6-5; CDR3: CASRPGLQYEQYF; DNA: TGTGCCAGCAGGCCGGGGCTTCAATACGAGCAGTACTTC
size: few; D: NA; J: TRBJ2-5; V: TRBV9; CDR3: CASSVEGLPPETQYF; DNA: TGTGCCAGCAGCGTAGAGGGGCTACCCCCAGAGACCCAGTACTTC
size: few; D: NA; J: TRBJ1-6; V: TRBV24-1; CDR3: CATSDFVSVPPKGSPLHF; DNA: TGTGCCACCAGTGATTTCGTCTCAGTACCGCCGAAGGGCTCACCCCTCCACTTT
size: NA; D: TRBD1; J: TRBJ2-7; V: TRBV29-1; CDR3: CSVEAQGASEQYF; DNA: TGCAGCGTTGAGGCACAGGGGGCGAGCGAGCAGTACTTC
size: NA; D: TRBD2; J: TRBJ2-5; V: TRBV28; CDR3: CATRSPHMTSGGDAWTQYF; DNA: TGTGCCACCCGCTCACCACACATGACTAGCGGGGGGGATGCTTGGACCCAGTACTTC
size: NA; D: NA; J: TRBJ1-6; V: TRBV25-1; CDR3: CASSGVRVNSPLHF; DNA: TGTGCCAGCAGTGGGGTTCGTGTAAATTCACCCCTCCACTTT
size: NA; D: TRBD1; J: TRBJ2-2; V: TRBV12-3/TRBV12-4; CDR3: CASRLRTGTGVAGELFF; DNA: TGTGCCAGCAGGCTTAGGACCGGGACAGGGGTAGCCGGGGAGCTGTTTTTT
size: few; D: TRBD1; J: TRBJ1-1; V: TRBV4-1; CDR3: CASSQYGTGDTEAFF; DNA: TGCGCCAGCAGCCAATACGGGACAGGGGACACTGAAGCTTTCTTT
size: NA; D: TRBD1; J: TRBJ1-1; V: TRBV10-3; CDR3: CAISEETGGNTEAFF; DNA: TGTGCCATCAGTGAGGAAACAGGGGGGAACACTGAAGCTTTCTTT
size: NA; D: NA; J: TRBJ1-4; V: TRBV11-2; CDR3: CASSRDAKPNEKLFF; DNA: TGTGCCAGCAGTAGGGACGCGAAACCGAATGAAAAACTGTTTTTT
size: NA; D: NA; J: TRBJ1-1; V: TRBV5-1; CDR3: CASRKGENTEAFF; DNA: TGCGCCAGCCGTAAAGGCGAGAACACTGAAGCTTTCTTT
size: few; D: NA; J: TRBJ2-1; V: TRBV7-9; CDR3: CASSLARRAYNEQFF; DNA: TGTGCCAGCAGCTTAGCCCGCCGGGCCTACAATGAGCAGTTCTTC